This T cell receptor (beta chain) was captured in a study of cytomegalovirus exposure and HLA in healthy donors. Study-wide background: Earlier, 100 million to 130 million unique TCR beta sequences were recovered from some 200 million T cells by an analysis. The study, taken as a whole, reports: The authors assumed roughly uniform sequencing depth across donors for presence/absence analyses. Three chains tied to CMV proved CMV antigen-specific in vitro.

A multiplex PCR was run with 60 Vbeta primers and 13 Jbeta primers. TCRdb keeps only in-frame clones here, not all; method: immunoSEQ multiplex PCR. The sample holds around 140,000 clones, approximately 78% seen once. Note on this clone: As yet, its antigen is unknown.

In germline, CDR1 is SNHLY, CDR2 FYNNEI. The junction had 11 bases not matched to a gene; V was cut back by 6 bases and J by 8 bases. The CDR3 sequence is 15 residues long. The specimen sequenced was PBMCs. The source of this sequence is a woman aged 45-65 years in good health and CMV-seropositive. The rearrangement uses TRBV2 and TRBJ2-1, with TRBD1 matching over 9 bases. The CDR3 DNA follows: TGTGCCAGCAGCCCGGACAGGGGAGAAATCGATGAGCAGTTCTTC. This gives the protein CASSPDRGEIDEQFF.